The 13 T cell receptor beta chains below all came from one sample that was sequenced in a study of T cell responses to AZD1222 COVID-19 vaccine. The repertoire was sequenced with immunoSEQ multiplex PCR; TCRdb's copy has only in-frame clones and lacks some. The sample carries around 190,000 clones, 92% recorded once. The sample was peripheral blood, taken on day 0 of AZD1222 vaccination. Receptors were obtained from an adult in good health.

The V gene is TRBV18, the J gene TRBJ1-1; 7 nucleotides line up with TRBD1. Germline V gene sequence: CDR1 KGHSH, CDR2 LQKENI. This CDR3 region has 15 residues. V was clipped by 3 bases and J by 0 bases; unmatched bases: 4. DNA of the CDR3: TGTGCCAGCTCACCTCTGGGACAGCTGAACACTGAAGCTTTCTTT. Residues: CASSPLGQLNTEAFF.

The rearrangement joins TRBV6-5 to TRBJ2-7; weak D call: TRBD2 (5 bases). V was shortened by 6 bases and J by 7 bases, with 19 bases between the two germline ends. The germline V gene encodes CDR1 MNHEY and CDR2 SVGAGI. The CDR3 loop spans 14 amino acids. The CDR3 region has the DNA TGTGCCAGCAGCGCAGTCCCGGGCCGGAGGGAGCAGTACTTC. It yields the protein CASSAVPGRREQYF.

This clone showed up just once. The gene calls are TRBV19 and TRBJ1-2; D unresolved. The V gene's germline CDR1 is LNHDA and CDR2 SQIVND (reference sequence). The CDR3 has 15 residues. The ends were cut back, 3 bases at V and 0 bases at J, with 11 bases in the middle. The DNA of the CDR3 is TGTGCCAGTAGTATTGGGAGGGCATCTAACTATGGCTACACCTTC. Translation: CASSIGRASNYGYTF.

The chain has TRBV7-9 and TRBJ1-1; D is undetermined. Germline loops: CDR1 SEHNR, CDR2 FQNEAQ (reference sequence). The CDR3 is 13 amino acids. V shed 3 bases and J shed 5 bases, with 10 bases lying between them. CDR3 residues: CASSFPGSTEAFF. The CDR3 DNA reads TGTGCCAGCAGCTTTCCGGGTTCTACTGAAGCTTTCTTT.

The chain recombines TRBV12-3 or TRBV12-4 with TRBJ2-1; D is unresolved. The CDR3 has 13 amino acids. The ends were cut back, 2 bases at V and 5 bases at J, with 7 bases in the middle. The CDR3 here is CASSLTRNNEQFF. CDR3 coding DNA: TGTGCCAGCAGTTTAACCAGAAACAATGAGCAGTTCTTC.

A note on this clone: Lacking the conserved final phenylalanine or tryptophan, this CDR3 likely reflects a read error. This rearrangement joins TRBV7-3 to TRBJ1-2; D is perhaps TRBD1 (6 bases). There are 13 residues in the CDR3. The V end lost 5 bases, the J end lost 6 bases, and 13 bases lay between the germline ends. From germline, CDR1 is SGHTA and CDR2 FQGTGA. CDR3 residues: CASSPGELHGYTS. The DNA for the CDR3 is TGTGCCAGCAGCCCAGGGGAGCTTCATGGCTACACCTCC.

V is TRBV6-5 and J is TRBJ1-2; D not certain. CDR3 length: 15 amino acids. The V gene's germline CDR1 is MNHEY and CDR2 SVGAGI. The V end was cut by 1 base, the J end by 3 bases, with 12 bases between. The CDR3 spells CASSYLRTGDYGYTF. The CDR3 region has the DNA TGTGCCAGCAGTTACTTAAGGACGGGAGACTATGGCTACACCTTC.

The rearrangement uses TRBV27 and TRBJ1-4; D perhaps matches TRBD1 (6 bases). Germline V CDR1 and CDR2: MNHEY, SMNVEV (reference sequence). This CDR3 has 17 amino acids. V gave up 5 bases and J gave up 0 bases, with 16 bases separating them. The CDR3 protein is CASSPLGGAPTNEKLFF. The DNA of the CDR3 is TGTGCCAGCAGTCCCCTCGGGGGGGCCCCAACTAATGAAAAACTGTTTTTT.

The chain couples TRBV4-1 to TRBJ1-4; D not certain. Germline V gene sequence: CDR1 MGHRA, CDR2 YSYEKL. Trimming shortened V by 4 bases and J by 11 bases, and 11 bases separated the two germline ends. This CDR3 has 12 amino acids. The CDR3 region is CASSRVLDKLFF. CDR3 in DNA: TGCGCCAGCAGCCGGGTATTGGACAAACTGTTTTTT.

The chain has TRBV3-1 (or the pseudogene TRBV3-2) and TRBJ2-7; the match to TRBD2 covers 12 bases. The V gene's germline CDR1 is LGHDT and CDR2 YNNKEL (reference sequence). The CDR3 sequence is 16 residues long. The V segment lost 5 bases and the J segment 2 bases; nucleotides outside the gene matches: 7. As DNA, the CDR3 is TGTGCCAGCAGCGTCCGGACTAGCGGGGCCCCCTACGAGCAGTACTTC. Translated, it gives CASSVRTSGAPYEQYF.

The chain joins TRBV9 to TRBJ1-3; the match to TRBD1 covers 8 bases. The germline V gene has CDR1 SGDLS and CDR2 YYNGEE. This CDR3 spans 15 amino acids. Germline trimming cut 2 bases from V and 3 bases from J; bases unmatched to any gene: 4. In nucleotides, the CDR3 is TGTGCCAGCAGCGTTACAGGGGGAGGTGGAAACACCATATATTTT. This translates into CASSVTGGGGNTIYF.

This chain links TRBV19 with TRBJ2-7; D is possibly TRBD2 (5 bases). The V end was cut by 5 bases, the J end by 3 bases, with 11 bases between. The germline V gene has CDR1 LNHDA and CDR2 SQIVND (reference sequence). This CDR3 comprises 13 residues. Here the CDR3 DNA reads TGTGCCAGTAGTGGTAGCGACAACTACGAGCAGTACTTC. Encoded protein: CASSGSDNYEQYF.

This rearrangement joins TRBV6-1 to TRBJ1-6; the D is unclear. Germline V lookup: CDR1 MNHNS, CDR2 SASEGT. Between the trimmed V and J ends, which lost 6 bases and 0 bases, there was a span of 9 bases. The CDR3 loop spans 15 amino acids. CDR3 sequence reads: CASSLSGSYNSPLHF. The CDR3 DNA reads TGTGCCAGCAGCCTTAGCGGCTCCTATAATTCACCCCTCCACTTT.